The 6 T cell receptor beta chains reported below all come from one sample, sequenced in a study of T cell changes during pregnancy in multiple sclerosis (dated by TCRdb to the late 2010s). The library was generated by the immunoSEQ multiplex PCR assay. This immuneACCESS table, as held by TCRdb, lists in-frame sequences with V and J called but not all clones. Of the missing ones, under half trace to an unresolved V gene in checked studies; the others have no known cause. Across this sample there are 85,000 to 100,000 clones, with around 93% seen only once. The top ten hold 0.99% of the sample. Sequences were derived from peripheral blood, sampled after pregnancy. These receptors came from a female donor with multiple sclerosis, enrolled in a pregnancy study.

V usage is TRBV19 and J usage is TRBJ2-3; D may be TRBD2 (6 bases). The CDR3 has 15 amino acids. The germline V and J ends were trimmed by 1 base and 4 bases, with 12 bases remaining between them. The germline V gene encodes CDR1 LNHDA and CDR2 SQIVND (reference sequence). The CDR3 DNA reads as TGTGCCAGTAGTATAGCCGGGAGAGGGGCAGATACGCAGTATTTT. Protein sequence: CASSIAGRGADTQYF.

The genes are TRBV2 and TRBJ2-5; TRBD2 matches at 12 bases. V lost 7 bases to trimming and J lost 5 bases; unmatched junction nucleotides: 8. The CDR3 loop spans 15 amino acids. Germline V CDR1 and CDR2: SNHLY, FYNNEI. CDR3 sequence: CASTKLAGGYETQYF. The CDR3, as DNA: TGTGCCAGCACCAAACTAGCGGGAGGTTATGAGACCCAGTACTTC.

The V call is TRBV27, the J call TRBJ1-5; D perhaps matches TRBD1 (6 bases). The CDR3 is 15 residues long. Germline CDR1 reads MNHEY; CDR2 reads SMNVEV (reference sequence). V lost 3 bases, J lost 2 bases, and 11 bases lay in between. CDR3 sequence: CASSFSRGGNQPQHF. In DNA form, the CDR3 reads TGTGCCAGCAGTTTTTCCAGGGGAGGCAATCAGCCCCAGCATTTT.

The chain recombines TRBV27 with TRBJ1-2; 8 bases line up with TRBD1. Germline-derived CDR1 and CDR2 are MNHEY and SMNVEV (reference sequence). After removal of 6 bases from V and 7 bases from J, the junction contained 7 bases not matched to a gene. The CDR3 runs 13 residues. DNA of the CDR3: TGTGCCAGCAGGCTCGGGACAGGTCGTGGCTACACCTTC. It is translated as CASRLGTGRGYTF.

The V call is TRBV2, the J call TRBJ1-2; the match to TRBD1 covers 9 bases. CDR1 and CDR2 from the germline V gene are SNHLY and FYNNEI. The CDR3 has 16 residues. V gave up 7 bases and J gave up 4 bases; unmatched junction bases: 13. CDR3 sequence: CASTTDRGRYPYGYTF. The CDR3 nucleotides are TGTGCCAGCACGACGGACAGGGGCCGGTACCCCTATGGCTACACCTTC.

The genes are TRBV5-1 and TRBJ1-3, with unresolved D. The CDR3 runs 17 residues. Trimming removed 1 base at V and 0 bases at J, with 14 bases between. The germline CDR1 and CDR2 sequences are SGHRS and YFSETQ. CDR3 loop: CASSLLGTGYSGNTIYF. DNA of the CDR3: TGCGCCAGCAGCTTGCTAGGCACCGGATACTCTGGAAACACCATATATTTT. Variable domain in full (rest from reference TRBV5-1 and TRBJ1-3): KAGVTQTPRYLIKTRGQQVTLSCSPISGHRSVSWYQQTPGQGLQFLFEYFSETQRNKGNFPGRFSGRQFSNSRSEMNVSTLELGDSALYLCASSLLGTGYSGNTIYFGEGSWLTVV.